This passage covers 31 T cell receptor beta chains from one sample sequenced in a study of radiation and T cells in renal cell carcinoma. Assay: immunoSEQ multiplex PCR; the TCRdb copy retains only in-frame clones and omits some. In the table there are around 130,000 clones, about 81% of which are singletons. Specified time point: blood 2 weeks post-SBRT. Regarding treatment: 15 Gy SBRT to primary tumor, nephrectomy 4 weeks later. Source: blood, taken from a patient whose treatment included radiotherapy and nephrectomy. The receptors derive from a woman aged 55 to 70 with renal cell carcinoma.

The chain joins TRBV29-1 to TRBJ1-2; D call uncertain. The germline gives CDR1 SQVTM, CDR2 ANQGSEA. V was clipped by 6 bases and J by 4 bases, with 15 bases between them. This CDR3 has 13 amino acids. The DNA of the CDR3 is TGCAGCGTCCGGACCGCTAGTGGCTATGGCTACACCTTC. Translated: CSVRTASGYGYTF.

The gene calls are TRBV9 and TRBJ2-1, with 7 bases aligning to TRBD2. The CDR3 has 15 amino acids. Germline values: CDR1 SGDLS, CDR2 YYNGEE. J gave up 7 bases and V 0 bases, and 7 bases lay outside the gene matches. CDR3 in DNA: TGTGCCAGCAGCGTAGCGGGAGGCATTGTGAATGAGCAGTTCTTC. The encoded protein is CASSVAGGIVNEQFF.

The chain recombines TRBV6-6 with TRBJ1-2, with D maybe TRBD1 (5 bases). The germline V gene encodes CDR1 MNHNY and CDR2 SVGAGI (reference sequence). The CDR3 is 15 residues long. The V gene lost 2 bases and the J gene lost 3 bases, with 13 bases spanning the gap. CDR3 loop: CASSYLEGKYYGYTF. The DNA of the CDR3 is TGTGCCAGCAGTTACCTTGAGGGGAAGTACTATGGCTACACCTTC.

V and J are TRBV5-4 and TRBJ1-1; D perhaps matches TRBD1 (5 bases). Trimming took off 1 base at V and 1 base at J, with 8 bases between the two ends. The length of the CDR3 is 14 residues. CDR1 and CDR2 from the germline V gene are SGHNT and YYREEE (reference sequence). The CDR3 bases are TGTGCCAGCAGCTTGCCCAGGGCGAACACTGAAGCTTTCTTT. Encoded protein: CASSLPRANTEAFF.

V gene TRBV7-9 combines with J gene TRBJ1-1, with D uncertain. Germline loops: CDR1 SEHNR, CDR2 FQNEAQ (reference sequence). The ends were cut back, 2 bases at V and 5 bases at J, with 9 bases in the middle. The CDR3 is made up of 13 amino acids. The CDR3 DNA reads TGTGCCAGCAGCTTAAGGTCCAGTACTGAAGCTTTCTTT. Translation gives CASSLRSSTEAFF.

The chain is built from TRBV5-1 and TRBJ2-7, with 9 bases that match TRBD1. In germline, CDR1 is SGHRS, CDR2 YFSETQ. The CDR3 extends over 15 amino acids. The ends lost 3 bases at V and 5 bases at J; junction bases unmatched: 9. The CDR3 reads CASSWAGTGTDEQYF. Here the CDR3 DNA reads TGCGCCAGCAGCTGGGCCGGGACAGGGACTGACGAGCAGTACTTC.

This chain connects TRBV6-6 to TRBJ1-2; D remains ambiguous. This CDR3 spans 13 amino acids. Germline loops: CDR1 MNHNY, CDR2 SVGAGI (reference sequence). Trimming removed 7 bases from V and 8 bases from J, with 17 bases in between. This chain's CDR3 is CASKPSGAEGYTF. The CDR3 nucleotides read TGTGCCAGCAAGCCGTCAGGTGCCGAAGGCTACACCTTC.

The chain employs TRBV18 and TRBJ2-3, with 8 bases identical to TRBD2. Trimming removed 5 bases from V and 3 bases from J; junction bases left unmatched: 10. The CDR3 covers 16 residues. Germline values: CDR1 KGHSH, CDR2 LQKENI. CDR3 in DNA: TGTGCCAGCTCATCTACGACTAGCGTCGGGACAGATACGCAGTATTTT. This translates into CASSSTTSVGTDTQYF.

The genes are TRBV18 and TRBJ1-2; D ambiguous. There are 15 residues in the CDR3. V lost 2 bases to trimming and J lost 1 base, with 11 bases between them. Germline V gives CDR1 KGHSH, CDR2 LQKENI. CDR3 coding DNA: TGTGCCAGCTCACCATTTGGCGCGCTTAACTATGGCTACACCTTC. Protein product: CASSPFGALNYGYTF.

This chain joins TRBV9 and TRBJ2-3; the match to TRBD2 covers 14 bases. CDR1 is SGDLS and CDR2 is YYNGEE in the germline V gene. The CDR3 length is 16 residues. V gave up 4 bases and J gave up 3 bases; unmatched junction bases: 4. CDR3 bases: TGTGCCAGCAGCATGGGGACTAGCGGGAGTACAGATACGCAGTATTTT. Protein sequence: CASSMGTSGSTDTQYF.

The chain is built from TRBV7-2 and TRBJ1-1; D not certain. Deletions cut 2 bases from V and 1 base from J, with 5 bases between. Germline-derived CDR1 and CDR2 are SGHTA and FQGNSA. The CDR3 is made up of 13 amino acids. The CDR3 coding sequence is TGTGCCAGCAGCTTATGGCAGAACACTGAAGCTTTCTTT. Protein: CASSLWQNTEAFF.

The chain employs TRBV27 and TRBJ2-6, with unresolved D. Germline CDR1 reads MNHEY; CDR2 reads SMNVEV (reference sequence). V lost 5 bases and J 0 bases, leaving 5 bases between the germline ends. CDR3 length: 14 amino acids. The CDR3 is CASSVISGANVLTF. CDR3 sequence (DNA): TGTGCCAGCAGTGTTATCTCTGGGGCCAACGTCCTGACTTTC.

V usage is TRBV6-1 and J usage is TRBJ1-5; D ambiguous. The CDR3 is 13 amino acids. The germline V and J ends were trimmed by 4 bases and 5 bases, with 9 bases remaining between them. Germline-derived CDR1 and CDR2 are MNHNS and SASEGT. The DNA of the CDR3 is TGTGCCAGCAGTGGGTCTGGTTATCAGCCCCAGCATTTT. This gives the protein CASSGSGYQPQHF.

The chain couples TRBV7-9 to TRBJ1-6, with a tentative D call TRBD1 (6 bases). CDR3 length equals 18 residues. Germline loops: CDR1 SEHNR, CDR2 FQNEAQ (reference sequence). V lost 4 bases, J lost 3 bases, and 19 bases lay in between. CDR3: CASSSAGRDTIYNSPLHF. The CDR3 coding sequence is TGTGCCAGCAGCTCAGCCGGGCGGGACACAATCTATAATTCACCCCTCCACTTT.

The CDR3 coding sequence is TGTGCCAGCAGCCAAGAAGTTTTGTCCGCTCGATACTCTGGGGCCAACGTCCTGACTTTC. The encoded protein is CASSQEVLSARYSGANVLTF. The chain recombines TRBV4-2 with TRBJ2-6; D is unresolved. The CDR3 runs 20 residues. V lost 0 bases to trimming and J lost 0 bases, with 18 bases between them. Germline V gene lookup returns CDR1 LGHNA and CDR2 YNFKEQ.

This clone was seen only once. The CDR3 DNA follows: TGTGCCAGCAGTTCAGAACTAGTCCCCTACGAGCAGTACTTC. This encodes CASSSELVPYEQYF. The chain employs TRBV27 and TRBJ2-7; TRBD2 is a possible D gene (5 bases). The CDR3 is made up of 14 amino acids. The V and J ends lost 4 bases and 2 bases respectively, with 12 bases between them. Germline V lookup: CDR1 MNHEY, CDR2 SMNVEV (reference sequence).

V is TRBV5-1 and J is TRBJ1-1, with D tentatively TRBD1 (5 bases). Trimming cost V 4 bases and J 5 bases, with 12 bases left between them. This CDR3 has 13 residues. CDR1 and CDR2 (germline): SGHRS, YFSETQ. The CDR3 sequence is CASSQDILTEAFF. DNA of the CDR3: TGCGCCAGCAGCCAGGACATTTTAACTGAAGCTTTCTTT.

Only one count was recorded for this clone. The genes are TRBV21-1 and TRBJ1-2; the listed D gene, TRBD1, was not tested against the DNA. TRBV21-1 is an annotated pseudogene. The CDR3 is made up of 14 amino acids. This CDR3 is CASSRRQLNYGYTF. The CDR3 DNA is TGTGCCAGCAGCAGAAGACAGCTTAACTATGGCTACACCTTC.

As for this clone: A junction end diverges from the germline sequence, so it may reflect a read error. V gene TRBV28 combines with J gene TRBJ1-1; perhaps TRBD1 as D (5 bases). Germline lookup yields CDR1 MDHEN and CDR2 SYDVKM. The CDR3 extends over 15 amino acids. CDR3 protein: CASSTGGLRNSEAFF. CDR3 DNA: TGTGCCAGCAGTACTGGGGGTCTTCGGAACAGTGAAGCTTTCTTT.

The genes are TRBV2 and TRBJ2-2; 8 nucleotides align to TRBD2. J was trimmed by 6 bases and V by 8 bases; bases with no gene match: 5. Germline V gene data show CDR1 as SNHLY and CDR2 as FYNNEI. The CDR3 totals 13 residues. In nucleotides, the CDR3 is TGTGCCAGCGGCCGGGGGGGTGCCGGGGAGCTGTTTTTT. Translated: CASGRGGAGELFF.

This chain links TRBV28 with TRBJ1-5; D ambiguous. Trimming removed 5 bases from V and 4 bases from J, with 9 bases in between. From germline, CDR1 is MDHEN and CDR2 SYDVKM. The CDR3 contains 13 residues. Here the CDR3 reads CASSPNMNQPQHF. The DNA of the CDR3 is TGTGCCAGCAGTCCGAACATGAATCAGCCCCAGCATTTT. Drawing the rest from reference TRBV28 and TRBJ1-5, the complete variable domain is DVKVTQSSRYLVKRTGEKVFLECVQDMDHENMFWYRQDPGLGLRLIYFSYDVKMKEKGDIPEGYSVSREKKERFSLILESASTNQTSMYLCASSPNMNQPQHFGDGTRLSIL.

The rearrangement links TRBV6-5 to TRBJ2-7; the D is unclear. V lost 2 bases and J lost 0, with 14 bases in between. Germline CDR1 reads MNHEY; CDR2 reads SVGAGI. The length of the CDR3 is 16 residues. The CDR3 DNA reads TGTGCCAGCAGTTACCGCGGCAGCCGATACTCCTACGAGCAGTACTTC. Its translation: CASSYRGSRYSYEQYF.

The chain combines TRBV7-2 with TRBJ1-2, with D tentatively TRBD1 (5 bases). CDR1 is SGHTA and CDR2 is FQGNSA in the germline V gene. The CDR3 is made up of 14 amino acids. Trimming stripped 1 base from V and 2 bases from J, with 8 bases between. CDR3 bases: TGTGCCAGCAGCTTAGGAGGGACCAACTATGGCTACACCTTC. Its translation is CASSLGGTNYGYTF.

This clone was detected many times. V usage is TRBV6-6 and J usage is TRBJ1-2, with a tentative D call TRBD1 (6 bases). The germline CDR1 and CDR2 sequences are MNHNY and SVGAGI (reference sequence). V lost 5 bases and J lost 4, with 14 bases in between. The CDR3 is made up of 14 amino acids. The CDR3 reads CASSPRTDSYGYTF. CDR3 DNA: TGTGCCAGCAGTCCCCGGACAGACTCCTATGGCTACACCTTC.

This chain links TRBV10-1 with TRBJ2-7; TRBD2 agrees at 8 bases. The CDR3 has 15 amino acids. J lost 6 bases, V lost 4 bases, and 11 bases had no gene match. CDR1 and CDR2 (germline): WNHNN, SYGVQD (reference sequence). CDR3 protein: CASSAIKREGIEQYF. CDR3 nucleotide sequence: TGCGCCAGCAGTGCAATCAAACGGGAGGGCATCGAGCAGTACTTC.

This clone was counted a few times. The chain joins TRBV18 to TRBJ1-2, with TRBD1 identical over 7 bases. The V gene's germline CDR1 is KGHSH and CDR2 LQKENI. V lost 2 bases to trimming and J lost 7 bases; unmatched junction nucleotides: 7. The length of the CDR3 is 14 residues. CDR3 sequence reads: CASSPMGTALGYTF. For the CDR3, the DNA is TGTGCCAGCTCACCAATGGGGACAGCGCTTGGCTACACCTTC.

The chain couples TRBV6-1 to TRBJ1-2; no clear D gene. The V gene lost 6 bases and the J gene lost 8 bases, with 16 bases spanning the gap. CDR3 length: 13 amino acids. In germline, CDR1 is MNHNS, CDR2 SASEGT. CDR3 sequence (DNA): TGTGCCAGCAGCCCTACCCTGGGAGGGGGCTACACCTTC. Translated, it gives CASSPTLGGGYTF.

The rearrangement joins TRBV25-1 to TRBJ1-3; D uncertain. In germline, CDR1 is MGHDK, CDR2 SYGVNS. Trimming took 2 bases from V and 0 from J, leaving 11 bases between them. The CDR3 covers 16 residues. CDR3 protein: CASSEGFGSSGNTIYF. CDR3 DNA: TGTGCCAGCAGTGAAGGGTTTGGAAGCTCTGGAAACACCATATATTTT.

The chain employs TRBV18 and TRBJ2-7; TRBD2 agrees at 15 bases. The CDR3 consists of 17 residues. The J segment lost 1 base and the V segment lost 2 bases, leaving 3 bases of the junction unmatched. Germline V gives CDR1 KGHSH, CDR2 LQKENI. CDR3 region: CASSPTGLAGGSYEQYF. The DNA for the CDR3 is TGTGCCAGCTCACCAACCGGACTAGCGGGAGGGTCCTACGAGCAGTACTTC.

The chain uses TRBV28 and TRBJ1-1; D unresolved. This CDR3 has 12 amino acids. CDR1 is MDHEN, CDR2 SYDVKM, per germline. Trimming left V 10 bases short and J 1 base short, with 10 bases between. In nucleotides, the CDR3 is TGTGCCACTGGGCCCGAGAACACTGAAGCTTTCTTT. Its protein is CATGPENTEAFF.

The chain links TRBV28 to TRBJ1-2, with a weak D call TRBD1 (6 bases). The CDR3 contains 13 residues. The germline V and J ends were trimmed by 6 bases and 8 bases, with 16 bases remaining between them. Germline CDR1 MDHEN, CDR2 SYDVKM. CDR3 coding DNA: TGTGCCAGCAGCAGGGGAAATGCCGGAGGCTACACCTTC. Translated, it gives CASSRGNAGGYTF.